This T cell receptor beta chain was observed in a study of sequential checkpoint blockade in melanoma. V dropped 3 bases and J dropped 2 bases, with 12 bases sitting between them. The germline V gene has CDR1 SGHTA and CDR2 FQGTGA. The CDR3 contains 15 residues. The treatment here: randomized to nivolumab then ipilimumab (arm A) or the reverse (arm B). Sorted cells were live CD3+CD8+, lacking CD19 and CD56, from PBMCs. Using immunoSEQ multiplex PCR, the repertoire was profiled, and TCRdb retains in-frame clones only, with some absent. Of about 17,000 clones listed, about 67% are singletons. The receptor was isolated from a human donor with melanoma. The input for sequencing was CD8+ T cells sorted from blood (inferred from file names), taken from a patient given nivolumab and ipilimumab in sequence. The chain employs TRBV7-3 and TRBJ2-3, with D perhaps matching TRBD1 (7 bases). The CDR3 DNA sequence: TGTGCCAGCAGCTTCCAGGGGGGCCCCACAGATACGCAGTATTTT. Amino acids: CASSFQGGPTDTQYF.